This T cell receptor beta chain was sequenced for a study of a mutant IDH1 vaccine in newly diagnosed glioma. Study-wide context: Treated patients had a mean age of about 37 years and a sex split that was roughly 60% male and roughly 38% female.

In the case of this clone: The antigen remains unidentified.

The length of the CDR3 is 12 residues. Germline V gene lookup returns CDR1 SQVTM and CDR2 ANQGSEA. Trimming shortened V by 7 bases and J by 4 bases, and 11 bases separated the two germline ends. TCRdb's copy holds only in-frame clones and misses some; the assay was immunoSEQ multiplex PCR. The sample has 35,000 to 45,000 clones; 78% are singletons. Time point indicated: week 23, last vaccination. Each dose delivered 300 ug of mutant IDH1 20-mer peptide subcutaneously with imiquimod. The clonotype comes from a middle-aged woman with glioma. Some clones in this sample may be carry-over from other donors' samples. The source was PBMCs, collected from a glioma patient whose treatment included an IDH1 peptide vaccine. The V and J genes are TRBV29-1 and TRBJ2-1, with no clear D. The CDR3 sequence: CSDTPPYNEQFF. The CDR3 DNA reads TGCAGCGACACCCCCCCTTACAATGAGCAGTTCTTC.